The entry that follows covers one TCR beta chain sequence. The record originates from a study of PD-L1 blockade in urothelial cancer. Data came from immunoSEQ multiplex PCR; TCRdb stores just in-frame clones and leaves some out. The sample lists 95,000 to 100,000 clones; 87% were seen once. Time point described: pretreatment peripheral blood. Germline-derived CDR1 and CDR2 are MNHNS and SASEGT. This CDR3 is built from 15 residues. V was clipped by 1 base and J by 2 bases, with 12 bases between them. This clonotype originated in a man in his sixties with urothelial cancer. The chain is built from TRBV6-1 and TRBJ2-7; D is unresolved. Sequenced here: PBMCs, sampled around atezolizumab (anti-PD-L1) treatment. The CDR3 sequence is CASSEETVSAYEQYF. The CDR3 DNA follows: TGTGCCAGCAGTGAAGAGACGGTCAGCGCCTACGAGCAGTACTTC.